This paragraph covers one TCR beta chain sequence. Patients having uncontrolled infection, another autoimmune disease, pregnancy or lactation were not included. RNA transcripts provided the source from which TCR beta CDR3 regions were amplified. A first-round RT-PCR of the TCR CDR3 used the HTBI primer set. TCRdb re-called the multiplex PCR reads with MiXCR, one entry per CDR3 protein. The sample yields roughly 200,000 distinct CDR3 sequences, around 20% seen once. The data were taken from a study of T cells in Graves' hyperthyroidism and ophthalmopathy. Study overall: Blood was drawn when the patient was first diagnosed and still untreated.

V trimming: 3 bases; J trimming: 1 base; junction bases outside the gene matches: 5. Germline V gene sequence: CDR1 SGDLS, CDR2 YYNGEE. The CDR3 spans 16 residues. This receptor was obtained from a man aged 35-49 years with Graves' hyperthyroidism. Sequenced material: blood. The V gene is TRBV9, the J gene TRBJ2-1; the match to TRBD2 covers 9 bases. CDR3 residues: CASSAGLASSYNEQFF. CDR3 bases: TGTGCCAGCAGCGCAGGACTAGCGTCATCCTACAATGAGCAGTTCTTC.